This paragraph covers one T cell receptor beta chain sequence. Clones were sequenced by immunoSEQ multiplex PCR, and TCRdb holds only the in-frame ones, with some missing. The sample has fewer than 650,000 clones, around three quarters seen once. The entry originates in a study of shared clonotypes between healthy human individuals. CDR1 and CDR2 from the germline V gene are MDHEN and SYDVKM. With 4 bases removed from V and 4 bases from J, the gap between germline ends came to 20 bases. The CDR3 covers 16 residues. Sample: PBMCs. The TCR was taken from a woman aged 35 to 49 in good health. Some clones in this sample may be carry-over from other donors' samples. This sequence joins TRBV28 and TRBJ2-7; D might be TRBD1 or TRBD2, each matching 6 bases. The CDR3 here is CASSSILGGQGYEQYF. DNA of the CDR3: TGTGCCAGCAGTTCCATTTTGGGGGGCCAAGGGTACGAGCAGTACTTC. Combining the CDR3 with reference TRBV28 and TRBJ2-7 gives the whole variable domain DVKVTQSSRYLVKRTGEKVFLECVQDMDHENMFWYRQDPGLGLRLIYFSYDVKMKEKGDIPEGYSVSREKKERFSLILESASTNQTSMYLCASSSILGGQGYEQYFGPGTRLTVT.